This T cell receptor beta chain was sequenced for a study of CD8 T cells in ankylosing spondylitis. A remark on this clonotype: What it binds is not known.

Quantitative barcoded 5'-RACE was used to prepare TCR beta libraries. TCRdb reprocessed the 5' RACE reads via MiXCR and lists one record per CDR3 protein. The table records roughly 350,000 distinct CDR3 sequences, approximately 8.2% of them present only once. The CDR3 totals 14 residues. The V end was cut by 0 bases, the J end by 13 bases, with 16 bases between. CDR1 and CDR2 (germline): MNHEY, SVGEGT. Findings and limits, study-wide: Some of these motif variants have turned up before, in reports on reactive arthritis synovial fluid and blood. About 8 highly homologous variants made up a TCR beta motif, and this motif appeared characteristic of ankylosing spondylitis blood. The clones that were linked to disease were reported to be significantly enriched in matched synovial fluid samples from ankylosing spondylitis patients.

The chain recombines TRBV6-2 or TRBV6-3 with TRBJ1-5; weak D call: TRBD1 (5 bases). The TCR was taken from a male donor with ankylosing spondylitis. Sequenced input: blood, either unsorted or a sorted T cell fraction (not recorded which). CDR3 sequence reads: CASSYSPGWDHQHF. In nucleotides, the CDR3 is TGTGCCAGCAGTTACTCCCCGGGCTGGGACCATCAGCATTTT.